The 31 T cell receptor beta chains listed next were all sequenced from one sample in a study of OX40 agonist ivuxolimab in advanced cancers. Sequenced by immunoSEQ multiplex PCR; TCRdb stores in-frame clones only, minus some. The sample lists approximately 50,000 clones, around 80% occurring once. The material was CD4+ or CD8+ T cells sorted from blood, obtained in a trial of the OX40 agonist ivuxolimab. These receptors all come from an adult with an advanced solid tumor such as melanoma, head and neck, liver or kidney cancer.

The chain joins TRBV14 to TRBJ2-7, with TRBD2 matching over 8 bases. Germline V lookup: CDR1 SGHDN, CDR2 FVKESK. This CDR3 is 16 amino acids long. Losses at the gene ends were 1 base for V and 6 bases for J; bases not matched to a gene: 11. CDR3 loop: CASSQGEGLVKGEQYF. The CDR3 region has the DNA TGTGCCAGCAGCCAAGGAGAGGGACTAGTAAAAGGCGAGCAGTACTTC.

This rearrangement joins TRBV18 to TRBJ1-1; weak D call: TRBD1 (6 bases). Trimming cost V 2 bases and J 6 bases, with 13 bases left between them. The CDR3 length is 14 residues. CDR1 is KGHSH, CDR2 LQKENI, per germline. The CDR3 spells CASSPTTGKAEAFF. CDR3 coding DNA: TGTGCCAGCTCACCAACAACAGGGAAGGCTGAAGCTTTCTTT. The full variable domain, in which reference TRBV18 and TRBJ1-1 provide the parts outside the CDR3, is NAGVMQNPRHLVRRRGQEARLRCSPMKGHSHVYWYRQLPEEGLKFMVYLQKENIIDESGMPKERFSAEFPKEGPSILRIQQVVRGDSAAYFCASSPTTGKAEAFFGQGTRLTVV.

This chain links TRBV5-6 with TRBJ1-5; 7 bases align to TRBD1. Looked up from germline, CDR1 is SGHDT and CDR2 is YYEEEE. The CDR3 loop spans 16 amino acids. The trim removed 3 bases at V and 4 bases at J, leaving 10 bases unmatched. The CDR3 DNA follows: TGTGCCAGCAGCTCAGGAACCGGGACAGCTAATCAGCCCCAGCATTTT. Amino acids: CASSSGTGTANQPQHF.

This clone was observed a handful of times. V and J are TRBV5-6 and TRBJ2-3; no definite D call. The germline CDR1 and CDR2 sequences are SGHDT and YYEEEE. V dropped 2 bases and J dropped 3 bases, with 13 bases sitting between them. This CDR3 has 15 amino acids. CDR3 nucleotides: TGTGCCAGCAGCTTCGGCATGTATCCAACAGATACGCAGTATTTT. This sequence encodes CASSFGMYPTDTQYF.

Judged by abundance, this clone is medium-sized (0.01 to 0.1%). This rearrangement joins TRBV29-1 to TRBJ2-2; D is perhaps TRBD2 (5 bases). This CDR3 comprises 14 residues. CDR1 is SQVTM and CDR2 is ANQGSEA in the germline V gene. Trimming left V 4 bases short and J 0 bases short, with 9 bases between. CDR3 sequence reads: CSVAGSTNTGELFF. CDR3 nucleotides: TGCAGCGTTGCGGGAAGTACGAACACCGGGGAGCTGTTTTTT.

J is TRBJ2-3 and V is TRBV5-5; the D gene is possibly TRBD2 (7 bases). CDR3 length: 15 amino acids. Germline assignment: CDR1 SGHKS and CDR2 YYEKEE (reference sequence). V lost 4 bases, J lost 1 base, and 13 bases lay in between. CDR3 sequence reads: CASSRGGGRTDTQYF. The CDR3 nucleotides read TGTGCCAGCAGCCGGGGAGGGGGGCGCACAGATACGCAGTATTTT.

The J gene is TRBJ2-3, the V gene TRBV29-1; 9 nucleotides match TRBD2. The CDR3 extends over 13 amino acids. Trimming removed 3 bases from V and 4 bases from J; junction bases left unmatched: 2. The germline V gene encodes CDR1 SQVTM and CDR2 ANQGSEA. CDR3 amino acids: CSVEGGGADTQYF. In DNA, the CDR3 is TGCAGCGTTGAGGGCGGGGGGGCAGATACGCAGTATTTT.

Remarks on this clone: Other DNA variants within this sample encode the same CDR3. This chain uses TRBV11-2 with TRBJ2-7, with 10 positions matching TRBD2. V was clipped by 1 base and J by 2 bases; unmatched bases: 5. Germline V gene data show CDR1 as SGHAT and CDR2 as FQNNGV. This CDR3 is built from 16 residues. DNA of the CDR3: TGTGCCAGCAGCTTAGGGGGAGCGGGGGGGGCCTACGAGCAGTACTTC. The encoded protein is CASSLGGAGGAYEQYF.

The chain has TRBV15 and TRBJ2-3; D is uncertain. V lost 1 base and J 0 bases, leaving 11 bases between the germline ends. Germline V CDR1 and CDR2: LNHNV, YYDKDF (reference sequence). The CDR3 extends over 16 amino acids. The CDR3 bases are TGTGCCACCAGCAGAGGAAGAACGGGTAGCACAGATACGCAGTATTTT. It yields the protein CATSRGRTGSTDTQYF.

The chain joins TRBV6-6 to TRBJ1-6; D not certain. Looked up from germline, CDR1 is MNHNY and CDR2 is SVGAGI (reference sequence). The CDR3 is 16 amino acids. Trimming stripped 0 bases from V and 13 bases from J, with 19 bases between. The CDR3 protein is CASSYSKASAFLPLHF. CDR3 coding DNA: TGTGCCAGCAGTTACTCGAAGGCCAGCGCCTTCCTCCCCCTCCACTTT.

In its sample, this clone was seen a few times. This sequence joins TRBV19 and TRBJ2-7; maybe TRBD1 (5 bases). Trimming cost V 7 bases and J 3 bases, with 10 bases left between them. This CDR3 is 12 amino acids long. In germline, CDR1 is LNHDA, CDR2 SQIVND (reference sequence). In DNA form, the CDR3 reads TGTGCCAGTACGGGCAGGGACTACGAGCAGTACTTC. This gives the protein CASTGRDYEQYF.

The chain employs TRBV11-2 and TRBJ1-2, with 11 positions matching TRBD1. The germline V gene encodes CDR1 SGHAT and CDR2 FQNNGV. This CDR3 comprises 14 residues. The V and J ends lost 3 bases and 8 bases, in that order; junction bases with no gene match: 5. The CDR3, as DNA: TGTGCCAGCAGCTTCGGACAGGGGGCCAGAGGCTACACCTTC. Protein sequence: CASSFGQGARGYTF.

V and J are TRBV2 and TRBJ1-3, with D perhaps TRBD1 (5 bases). V was cut by 7 bases and J by 4 bases, with 14 bases left in between. The germline V gene encodes CDR1 SNHLY and CDR2 FYNNEI. This CDR3 contains 14 residues. The CDR3 nucleotides read TGTGCCAGCATCAGGGATAGGGGCGGAAACACCATATATTTT. Translation: CASIRDRGGNTIYF.

V is TRBV10-1 and J is TRBJ2-1; D may be TRBD1 or TRBD2 (5 bases each). Germline CDR1 and CDR2: WNHNN and SYGVQD (reference sequence). There are 12 residues in the CDR3. V gave up 5 bases and J gave up 5 bases, with 7 bases separating them. The CDR3: CASSRGHNEQFF. CDR3 coding DNA: TGCGCCAGCAGTCGGGGCCACAATGAGCAGTTCTTC.

V is TRBV10-2 and J is TRBJ2-1, with TRBD2 identical over 7 bases. Trimming at V came to 4 bases and at J to 13 bases, leaving 7 bases not matched to a gene. Germline CDR1 is WSHSY and CDR2 is SAAADI. The length of the CDR3 is 12 residues. Written as DNA, the CDR3 is TGCGCCAGCAGTGTGGGGGGAGGGCCTCAGTTCTTC. As protein: CASSVGGGPQFF.

This clone was counted once. The rearrangement links TRBV9 to TRBJ2-7; 8 bases agree with TRBD1. CDR3 length: 15 residues. The J segment lost 2 bases and the V segment lost 2 bases, leaving 6 bases of the junction unmatched. Germline V lookup: CDR1 SGDLS, CDR2 YYNGEE. The CDR3 nucleotides read TGTGCCAGCAGCGTCGGGCAGGGGGCCACCTACGAGCAGTACTTC. This encodes CASSVGQGATYEQYF.

This clone is a singleton in its sample. The chain recombines TRBV6-5 with TRBJ2-2; D is undetermined. V lost 0 bases to trimming and J lost 5 bases, with 10 bases between them. CDR3 size: 15 residues. Germline values: CDR1 MNHEY, CDR2 SVGAGI. This CDR3 is CASSYSRKGTGELFF. CDR3 DNA: TGTGCCAGCAGTTACTCGAGGAAAGGTACCGGGGAGCTGTTTTTT.

This chain joins TRBV4-3 and TRBJ2-5; 7 bases are shared with TRBD2. Trimming removed 0 bases from V and 4 bases from J; junction bases left unmatched: 2. CDR1 is LGHNA, CDR2 YSLEER, per germline. The CDR3 runs 14 residues. CDR3 protein: CASSQDERGETQYF. The CDR3 DNA sequence: TGCGCCAGCAGCCAAGATGAGCGGGGAGAGACCCAGTACTTC.

The chain couples TRBV20-1 to TRBJ2-7; unclear D gene. The CDR3 has 11 residues. V lost 5 bases, J lost 3 bases, and 8 bases lay in between. Germline CDR1 and CDR2: DFQATT and SNEGSKA (reference sequence). The CDR3 DNA reads TGCAGTGCTGAAAAGGGCTACGAGCAGTACTTC. Translation gives CSAEKGYEQYF.

The rearrangement joins TRBV2 to TRBJ2-1, with 8 bases lining up with TRBD2. Germline loops: CDR1 SNHLY, CDR2 FYNNEI. The CDR3 sequence is 13 residues long. After removal of 7 bases from V and 8 bases from J, the junction contained 7 bases not matched to a gene. The CDR3 reads CASTRLARDEQFF. The CDR3 DNA reads as TGTGCCAGCACGAGACTAGCGCGCGATGAGCAGTTCTTC. Variable domain in full (rest from reference TRBV2 and TRBJ2-1): EPEVTQTPSHQVTQMGQEVILRCVPISNHLYFYWYRQILGQKVEFLVSFYNNEISEKSEIFDDQFSVERPDGSNFTLKIRSTKLEDSAMYFCASTRLARDEQFFGPGTRLTVL.

The chain employs TRBV5-1 and TRBJ1-1, with TRBD1 identical over 9 bases. CDR3 length: 13 amino acids. Germline CDR1 SGHRS, CDR2 YFSETQ. Germline trimming cut 4 bases from V and 4 bases from J; bases unmatched to any gene: 2. The CDR3 sequence: CASSTGQGTEAFF. For the CDR3, the DNA is TGCGCCAGCAGCACGGGACAGGGCACTGAAGCTTTCTTT. The variable domain in full, completed from reference TRBV5-1 and TRBJ1-1, reads KAGVTQTPRYLIKTRGQQVTLSCSPISGHRSVSWYQQTPGQGLQFLFEYFSETQRNKGNFPGRFSGRQFSNSRSEMNVSTLELGDSALYLCASSTGQGTEAFFGQGTRLTVV.

V is TRBV28 and J is TRBJ2-7; 8 bases agree with TRBD1. V shed 6 bases and J 1 base; nucleotides not matched to a gene: 2. The CDR3 covers 13 residues. Germline assignment: CDR1 MDHEN and CDR2 SYDVKM. The CDR3 reads CASRGTGSYEQYF. The CDR3 DNA is TGTGCCAGCAGGGGGACAGGATCCTACGAGCAGTACTTC.

This clone was detected only a few times. V and J are TRBV5-1 and TRBJ1-2; perhaps TRBD1 as D (5 bases). Germline CDR1 and CDR2: SGHRS and YFSETQ. Trimming shortened V by 0 bases and J by 7 bases, and 10 bases separated the two germline ends. The length of the CDR3 is 13 residues. DNA of the CDR3: TGCGCCAGCAGCTTGGAGGGGTTAGGTGGCTACACCTTC. This codes for CASSLEGLGGYTF.

The chain carries TRBV20-1 and TRBJ2-3, with D possibly being TRBD1 (5 bases). The CDR3 covers 11 residues. Germline CDR1 DFQATT, CDR2 SNEGSKA (reference sequence). The CDR3 DNA is TGCAGGGCAGGGCGCACAGATACGCAGTATTTT. It encodes CRAGRTDTQYF.

The rearrangement links TRBV2 to TRBJ2-2, with D unclear. CDR1 SNHLY and CDR2 FYNNEI come from the germline V gene. The CDR3 runs 12 residues. Trimming took 6 bases from V and 8 from J, leaving 10 bases between them. Written as DNA, the CDR3 is TGTGCCAGCAGCTTGTACGTTGGGGAGCTGTTTTTT. Its protein is CASSLYVGELFF.

The J gene is TRBJ1-1, the V gene TRBV6-5; maybe TRBD1 (5 bases). The CDR3 spans 14 residues. V was pared by 2 bases and J by 4 bases, with 11 bases between. CDR1 and CDR2 (germline): MNHEY, SVGAGI. CDR3 sequence reads: CASSYRGGSTEAFF. The CDR3 DNA follows: TGTGCCAGCAGTTACAGGGGTGGAAGCACTGAAGCTTTCTTT.

V gene TRBV19 combines with J gene TRBJ2-7, with a possible D match to TRBD2 (6 bases). This CDR3 comprises 16 residues. Germline-derived CDR1 and CDR2 are LNHDA and SQIVND (reference sequence). Trimming removed 0 bases at V and 3 bases at J, with 15 bases between. The CDR3 loop reads CASSIDGGLYGYEQYF. CDR3 coding DNA: TGTGCCAGTAGTATAGATGGGGGGTTGTACGGCTACGAGCAGTACTTC.

The rearrangement uses TRBV6-5 and TRBJ1-5; D ambiguous. The CDR3 contains 14 residues. V shed 4 bases and J shed 5 bases, with 12 bases lying between them. Germline lookup yields CDR1 MNHEY and CDR2 SVGAGI. The CDR3 DNA reads as TGTGCCAGCAGTTCCCTGGGCGGGTATCAGCCCCAGCATTTT. Translation: CASSSLGGYQPQHF.

The genes are TRBV19 and TRBJ2-1; 11 nucleotides line up with TRBD1. Trimming took 10 bases from V and 4 from J; bases not matched to a gene: 6. Germline loops: CDR1 LNHDA, CDR2 SQIVND (reference sequence). The CDR3 length is 14 residues. Here the CDR3 DNA reads TGTGCCACTAGCCGGGACAGGGGGTACAATGAGCAGTTCTTC. Residues: CATSRDRGYNEQFF.

The rearrangement links TRBV5-1 to TRBJ2-7, with D tentatively TRBD1 or TRBD2 (5 bases each). V was clipped by 0 bases and J by 0 bases, with 13 bases between them. The CDR3 is 16 amino acids. CDR1 SGHRS and CDR2 YFSETQ come from the germline V gene. Written as DNA, the CDR3 is TGCGCCAGCAGCTTGGCCGGGGACGGTTTCTCCTACGAGCAGTACTTC. This encodes CASSLAGDGFSYEQYF. The entire variable domain, with the rest obtained from reference TRBV5-1 and TRBJ2-7, is as follows: KAGVTQTPRYLIKTRGQQVTLSCSPISGHRSVSWYQQTPGQGLQFLFEYFSETQRNKGNFPGRFSGRQFSNSRSEMNVSTLELGDSALYLCASSLAGDGFSYEQYFGPGTRLTVT.

This clone was detected only a few times. The V and J genes are TRBV18 and TRBJ1-1, with a tentative D call TRBD1 (6 bases). CDR3 length: 16 amino acids. Trimming cost V 1 base and J 3 bases, with 15 bases left between them. Germline CDR1 KGHSH, CDR2 LQKENI. The CDR3 reads CASSPQTGRRDTEAFF. The CDR3 DNA reads as TGTGCCAGCTCACCACAAACAGGGCGAAGGGACACTGAAGCTTTCTTT.